The clone carrying this TCR beta chain has a single count. These data come from a study of patients and donors after allogeneic stem cell transplantation. From the RT-PCR reads, TCRdb called clonotypes with MiXCR, one entry per CDR3 protein. Of more than 850,000 distinct CDR3 sequences listed, under 20% are singletons. The trim removed 6 bases at V and 8 bases at J, leaving 7 bases unmatched. Germline loops: CDR1 SQVTM, CDR2 ANQGSEA. CDR3 length: 12 amino acids. The clonotype was recovered from a human donor who was either an allogeneic HSCT recipient or a stem cell or donor lymphocyte infusion donor (not recorded which). It is not recorded whose cells these are; they may come from a transplant donor. Input material: blood, either unsorted or a sorted T cell fraction (not recorded which). This rearrangement joins TRBV29-1 to TRBJ1-2; 9 nucleotides agree with TRBD1. CDR3 bases: TGCAGCGTCGAGAGGACAGGGGTCGGCTACACCTTC. Protein product: CSVERTGVGYTF. Full variable domain (remainder filled in from reference TRBV29-1 and TRBJ1-2): SAVISQKPSRDICQRGTSLTIQCQVDSQVTMMFWYRQQPGQSLTLIATANQGSEATYESGFVIDKFPISRPNLTFSTLTVSNMSPEDSSIYLCSVERTGVGYTFGSGTRLTVV.